The present T cell receptor (beta chain) was sequenced within a study of T cells after yellow fever vaccination (dated by TCRdb to about 2019). For context, the study as a whole: The SMART-Seq v4 Ultra Low Input RNA kit was used to prepare libraries from fractions with low cell numbers. To follow T-cell clones before and after both primary and booster YFV17D yellow fever vaccination, bulk TCR alpha and beta repertoires underwent longitudinal sequencing. Blood samples were taken at several timepoints before and after primary and secondary immunization, and bulk PBMC replicates and cell subsets were isolated. Two healthy male donors made up the cohort, one aged 18 to 30 years and the other aged 30 to 39 years. Study-wide findings and limitations: Compared with the primary T-cell response, the secondary T-cell response was weaker but faster, peaking on day 5 rather than day 15. After the booster, most clones that had expanded after primary vaccination were detected again (approximately 97% of CD4 and roughly nine tenths of CD8), suggesting broad maintenance of memory. Computational filtering was needed because FACS-sorted repertoires could contain abundant contaminating clonotypes from the bulk population. Because the study included only two donors, the extent to which the findings can be generalized is limited. A small fraction of clonotypes showed up in both the CD4 and CD8 compartments, probably as a result of convergent recombination.

For CDR1 and CDR2, the germline V gene lists MDHEN and SYDVKM. Here V drops 1 base and J drops 5 bases, and the junction holds 9 bases not matched to any gene. The CDR3 goes from the cysteine to the phenylalanine over 17 residues. Kept here is only the CDR3 DNA, which spans 51 bases and is read in frame from base 1. TCR cDNA was synthesized by 5'RACE template switching, which introduced a universal primer site and unique molecular identifiers. Priming for cDNA synthesis came from both the TCR alpha and TCR beta constant segments. Library amplification used two PCR steps, and the second PCR step added sample barcodes and sequencing adapters. Sequencing of libraries was done on Illumina HiSeq 2500 (2x100 bp) or NovaSeq (2x150 bp). The paper's processing steps were these. Reads were demultiplexed and collapsed into UMI consensus sequences with MIGEC, and V(D)J alignment was performed with MiXCR. Using edgeR on replicate PBMC samples, clonotypes were called vaccine-responding if FDR was below 0.01 and the log2 fold change was above 5 up to day 15. Each bulk clonotype received a CD4 or CD8 identity based on whether the sequenced CD4 or CD8 repertoire contained that clonotype at higher abundance. TCRdb handled the public reads itself, with Q25 trimming in fastp and clone calling in MiXCR, and kept productive beta chains. Each record represents a unique CDR3 protein, reported with the most common genes and DNA among its rows. The V and J calls were determined by TCRdb, not by the authors. This sample is represented by some 320,000 distinct CDR3 sequences; roughly 8.7% of them were singletons. Approximately 19% of the sample belongs to the ten largest clones.

In light of the paper, this sample's treatment or condition label describes: live attenuated yellow fever vaccine strain. At each blood-draw timepoint, two biological replicates of bulk PBMCs were collected. A standard Ficoll-Paque protocol was used to isolate PBMCs from peripheral blood. TriZol was used to extract RNA from bulk PBMCs, CD4 and CD8 fractions, and dextramer-positive and dextramer-negative fractions. This clonotype was observed many times. This receptor's antigen is unknown. The record has no base qualities; no much larger clone is one base away. The clonotype was recovered from a man aged 18 to 29 who received the YFV17D yellow fever vaccine. The input for sequencing was PBMCs, taken on the day of the first yellow fever vaccination. Rearrangement joined TRBV28 to TRBJ2-3, with TRBD2 identical over 10 junction bases. The CDR3: CASSLYYSGGAVDTQYF. The DNA reads TGTGCCAGCAGTTTATATTACAGCGGGGGGGCGGTAGATACGCAGTATTTT.